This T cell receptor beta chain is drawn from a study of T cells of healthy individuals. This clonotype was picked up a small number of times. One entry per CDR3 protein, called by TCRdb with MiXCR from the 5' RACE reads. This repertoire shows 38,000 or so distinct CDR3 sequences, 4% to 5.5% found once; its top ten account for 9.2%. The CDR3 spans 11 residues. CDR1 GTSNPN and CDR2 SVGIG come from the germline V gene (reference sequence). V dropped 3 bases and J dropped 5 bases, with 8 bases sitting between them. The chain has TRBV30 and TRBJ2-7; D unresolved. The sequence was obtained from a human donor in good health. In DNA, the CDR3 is TGTGCCTGGAGGGGGTTTAACGAGCAGTACTTC. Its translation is CAWRGFNEQYF.